This is a list of T cell receptor beta chains from one sample in a study of T-cell reconstitution after alpha-beta-depleted transplantation in children. TCRdb independently ran MiXCR on the PCR reads; one entry per CDR3 protein. Among approximately 520,000 distinct CDR3 sequences listed, 10% to 12% were seen once. The sequencing used PBMCs, mostly from graft donor cells, collected 180 days after TCRalphabeta/CD19-depleted stem cell transplant. The receptors originated from a female patient aged 2 to 10 who had a stem cell transplant for aplastic anemia, so the T cells may come from the graft donor. Both conserved end residues are part of each CDR3. Fields, in order: clone size, V gene, D gene, J gene, CDR3 DNA, CDR3 protein. The D gene is left open where the match is weak. The size entry is marked missing in some rows and otherwise reads once, few, many or a size class.

abundance: NA; v_gene: TRBV19; d_gene: TRBD2; j_gene: TRBJ2-5; CDR3nt: TGTGCCAGTAGTATTGCGGGAGCAGAGACCCAGTACTTC; CDR3aa: CASSIAGAETQYF
abundance: few; v_gene: TRBV5-1; d_gene: TRBD1; j_gene: TRBJ1-4; CDR3nt: TGCGCCAGCAGGAAAGACAGGGGGGGGGAAAAACTGTTTTTT; CDR3aa: CASRKDRGGEKLFF
abundance: few; v_gene: TRBV5-1; d_gene: TRBD1; j_gene: TRBJ1-1; CDR3nt: TGCGCCAGCAGCCTAGGGACAGGGGGCGTAGGTTTCTTT; CDR3aa: CASSLGTGGVGFF
abundance: NA; v_gene: TRBV14; d_gene: NA; j_gene: TRBJ2-3; CDR3nt: TGTGCCAGCAGCCAAGATCAAGTCAGACAGGCTCGGGCGGGTACGCAGTATTTT; CDR3aa: CASSQDQVRQARAGTQYF
abundance: few; v_gene: TRBV12-3/TRBV12-4; d_gene: NA; j_gene: TRBJ2-3; CDR3nt: TGTGCCAGCAGTTTCTTAAAGGAAACAGATACGCAGTATTTT; CDR3aa: CASSFLKETDTQYF
abundance: few; v_gene: TRBV5-1; d_gene: NA; j_gene: TRBJ2-2; CDR3nt: TGCGCCAGCAGCTTGGCCGGAGGGGGAAAGGGGGAGCTGTTTTTT; CDR3aa: CASSLAGGGKGELFF
abundance: few; v_gene: TRBV20-1; d_gene: NA; j_gene: TRBJ2-5; CDR3nt: TGCAGTGCTAGAGATGGGTTTCAAGAAGCTCGGCGAGAGACCCAGTACTTC; CDR3aa: CSARDGFQEARRETQYF
abundance: many; v_gene: TRBV5-1; d_gene: NA; j_gene: TRBJ2-5; CDR3nt: TGCGCCAGCAGCTTGGACAGGCGAGAGACCCAGTACTTC; CDR3aa: CASSLDRRETQYF
abundance: few; v_gene: TRBV6-5; d_gene: TRBD1; j_gene: TRBJ1-4; CDR3nt: TGTGCCAGCAGCCACCCAGGGGGCGCGGATGAAAAACTGTTTTTT; CDR3aa: CASSHPGGADEKLFF
abundance: NA; v_gene: TRBV3-1; d_gene: TRBD1; j_gene: TRBJ1-6; CDR3nt: TGTGCCAGCAGCCAAGCAGCCGGGACAGGGGGATCACCCCTCCACTTT; CDR3aa: CASSQAAGTGGSPLHF
abundance: NA; v_gene: TRBV4-1; d_gene: NA; j_gene: TRBJ1-2; CDR3nt: TGCGCCAGCAGCCAAGGACAGTATAACTATGGCTACACCTTC; CDR3aa: CASSQGQYNYGYTF
abundance: few; v_gene: TRBV29-1; d_gene: NA; j_gene: TRBJ2-1; CDR3nt: TGCAGCGTTAGGACCGAGTACGGAGTCAATGAGCAGTTCTTC; CDR3aa: CSVRTEYGVNEQFF
abundance: few; v_gene: TRBV6-1; d_gene: NA; j_gene: TRBJ1-5; CDR3nt: TGTGCCAGCAGTGAATGGCAAAATAGCAATCAGCCCCAGCATTTT; CDR3aa: CASSEWQNSNQPQHF
abundance: few; v_gene: TRBV20-1; d_gene: NA; j_gene: TRBJ2-2; CDR3nt: TGCAGTGCTGCTGGACGGGGGAACACCGGGGAGCTGTTTTTT; CDR3aa: CSAAGRGNTGELFF
abundance: few; v_gene: TRBV3-1; d_gene: TRBD2; j_gene: TRBJ2-7; CDR3nt: TGTGCCAGCAGCCAACGGGAAGCGGGAGGGCCAGTCGAGCAGTACTTC; CDR3aa: CASSQREAGGPVEQYF
abundance: NA; v_gene: TRBV7-6; d_gene: TRBD2; j_gene: TRBJ2-5; CDR3nt: TGTGCCAGCAGCGCATTACTAGCGGGAGAAGAGGACGGAGAGACCCAGTACTTC; CDR3aa: CASSALLAGEEDGETQYF
abundance: NA; v_gene: TRBV28; d_gene: NA; j_gene: TRBJ2-3; CDR3nt: TGTGCCAGCACTCTAGGAGATCCCACAGATACGCAGTATTTT; CDR3aa: CASTLGDPTDTQYF
abundance: few; v_gene: TRBV7-2; d_gene: TRBD1; j_gene: TRBJ1-1; CDR3nt: TGTGCCAGCAGCCTCGGACAGGGGGCGGCGGGGACTGAAGCTTTCTTT; CDR3aa: CASSLGQGAAGTEAFF
abundance: NA; v_gene: TRBV19; d_gene: TRBD1; j_gene: TRBJ1-2; CDR3nt: TGTGCCAGTAACGGGGACAGGGCTTATGGCTACACCTTC; CDR3aa: CASNGDRAYGYTF
abundance: few; v_gene: TRBV29-1; d_gene: TRBD1; j_gene: TRBJ1-1; CDR3nt: TGCAGCGTTTTTCCCGGGACAGCTGAAGCTTTCTTT; CDR3aa: CSVFPGTAEAFF
abundance: few; v_gene: TRBV29-1; d_gene: TRBD2; j_gene: TRBJ2-1; CDR3nt: TGCAGCGAGACAGCGGGGTACTACAATGAGCAGTTCTTC; CDR3aa: CSETAGYYNEQFF
abundance: many; v_gene: TRBV11-2; d_gene: TRBD2; j_gene: TRBJ2-3; CDR3nt: TGTGCCAGCAGCTTAGTCCCCGGACTAGCGGGACTTCGAGATACGCAGTATTTT; CDR3aa: CASSLVPGLAGLRDTQYF
abundance: many; v_gene: TRBV20-1; d_gene: NA; j_gene: TRBJ1-6; CDR3nt: TGCAGTGCTAGAGCAGGCAGCTCCTATAATTCACCCCTCCACTTT; CDR3aa: CSARAGSSYNSPLHF
abundance: NA; v_gene: TRBV6-1; d_gene: NA; j_gene: TRBJ2-7; CDR3nt: TGTGCCAGCAGTGGGACAGATGGAACCTACGAGCAGTACTTC; CDR3aa: CASSGTDGTYEQYF
abundance: NA; v_gene: TRBV16; d_gene: NA; j_gene: TRBJ1-2; CDR3nt: TGTGCCAGCAGCGCCCGACCCGAGGACGGCTACACCTTC; CDR3aa: CASSARPEDGYTF